A selection of T cell receptor beta chains follows, all from one sample in a study of T cell responses to AZD1222 COVID-19 vaccine. Assay: immunoSEQ multiplex PCR; the TCRdb copy retains only in-frame clones and omits some. The data show some 120,000 clones, over 75% seen once. Sequencing was performed on peripheral blood, taken on day 0 of AZD1222 vaccination. These receptors all stem from an adult in good health. The CDR3 runs from the conserved cysteine through the conserved F or W. Fields, in order: D gene, J gene, clone size, V gene, CDR3 protein, CDR3 DNA. D genes are given only for firm matches. Clone size is stated in some rows and not others, as once, few, many or a class when expanded.

-	TRBJ2-7	-	TRBV6-5	CASSSLSNGVSYEQYF	TGTGCCAGCAGTTCCTTGAGCAATGGGGTTTCCTACGAGCAGTACTTC
-	TRBJ1-2	-	TRBV11-2	CASSLNRARALGGYTF	TGTGCCAGCAGCTTGAACAGGGCAAGGGCTCTAGGAGGCTACACCTTC
TRBD2	TRBJ2-5	-	TRBV5-4	CASSNSGGAGETQYF	TGTGCCAGCAGCAACAGCGGGGGGGCCGGGGAGACCCAGTACTTC
TRBD2	TRBJ2-7	-	TRBV19	CASSTRLADEQYF	TGTGCCAGTAGTACACGACTAGCAGACGAGCAGTACTTC
TRBD1	TRBJ2-1	-	TRBV4-3	CASSPRDRGGNEQFF	TGCGCCAGCAGCCCCCGGGACAGGGGAGGCAATGAGCAGTTCTTC
-	TRBJ2-1	-	TRBV11-2	CASRKPGAAGYNEQFF	TGTGCCAGCAGAAAACCAGGCGCCGCGGGCTACAATGAGCAGTTCTTC
-	TRBJ2-5	-	TRBV11-2	CASSPGRETQYF	TGTGCCAGCAGCCCAGGGAGAGAGACCCAGTACTTC
-	TRBJ1-1	-	TRBV6-5	CASSPMGRRVFF	TGTGCCAGCAGTCCCATGGGACGGCGGGTTTTCTTT
-	TRBJ2-1	-	TRBV7-3	CASSLQAAPYNEQFF	TGTGCCAGCAGCTTACAGGCGGCCCCATACAATGAGCAGTTCTTC
-	TRBJ1-1	-	TRBV19	CASSERKIAGPEAFF	TGTGCCAGTAGCGAGAGAAAAATCGCAGGGCCTGAAGCTTTCTTT
-	TRBJ2-2	-	TRBV24-1	CATMSPAPGELFF	TGTGCCACCATGTCCCCGGCACCCGGGGAGCTGTTTTTT
-	TRBJ2-5	-	TRBV27	CASRARAGEGETQYF	TGTGCCAGCAGGGCAAGGGCAGGGGAGGGAGAGACCCAGTACTTC
-	TRBJ2-2	-	TRBV28	CASSLGSVRAGELFF	TGTGCCAGCAGTTTGGGGAGCGTGCGAGCCGGGGAGCTGTTTTTT
-	TRBJ1-2	-	TRBV25-1	CASSDDRGFSYGYTF	TGTGCCAGCAGTGATGATCGGGGTTTCTCCTATGGCTACACCTTC
TRBD2	TRBJ2-1	-	TRBV11-2	CASSHLSGRAPEQFF	TGTGCCAGCAGCCATCTTAGCGGGAGGGCCCCGGAGCAGTTCTTC
TRBD1	TRBJ2-2	-	TRBV5-1	CASRQQGAGTGELFF	TGCGCCAGCAGACAACAGGGGGCAGGCACCGGGGAGCTGTTTTTT
TRBD2	TRBJ2-3	-	TRBV10-1	CASSPLGRGDTQYF	TGCGCCAGCAGTCCCCTGGGGAGGGGAGATACGCAGTATTTT
-	TRBJ1-3	-	TRBV7-9	CASSKPPTAENRDTIYF	TGTGCCAGCAGCAAACCCCCAACGGCGGAAAATAGGGACACCATATATTTT
TRBD1	TRBJ2-5	once	TRBV5-1	CASSLGTGAPETQYF	TGCGCCAGCAGCCTAGGGACAGGGGCACCGGAGACCCAGTACTTC
-	TRBJ1-2	-	TRBV11-2	CASAPGETYGYTF	TGTGCCAGCGCACCGGGAGAGACGTATGGCTACACCTTC
-	TRBJ2-7	-	TRBV10-1	CATPGFLSYEQYF	TGCGCCACCCCGGGGTTTCTCTCCTACGAGCAGTACTTC
-	TRBJ1-2	-	TRBV9	CASSVDEEYYGYTF	TGTGCCAGCAGCGTAGATGAAGAGTACTATGGCTACACCTTC
-	TRBJ1-1	-	TRBV4-3	CASSQDPKLVNTEAFF	TGCGCCAGCAGCCAAGATCCGAAATTGGTGAACACTGAAGCTTTCTTT
-	TRBJ1-1	few	TRBV10-3	CAIRAPSGTRTAAFF	TGTGCCATCAGAGCCCCCTCAGGGACGAGGACTGCAGCTTTCTTT
-	TRBJ2-2	-	TRBV5-1	CASSLVGSSNTGELFF	TGCGCCAGCAGCTTGGTAGGAAGCTCGAACACCGGGGAGCTGTTTTTT
-	TRBJ2-3	-	TRBV24-1	CATSDFKGGTDTQYF	TGTGCCACCAGTGATTTTAAGGGGGGCACAGATACGCAGTATTTT
-	TRBJ2-7	-	TRBV10-2	CASSESETQYF	TGCGCCAGCAGTGAGTCGGAAACGCAGTACTTC
-	TRBJ2-3	-	TRBV9	CASSVASWETDTQYF	TGTGCCAGCAGCGTCGCTAGTTGGGAAACAGATACGCAGTATTTT
-	TRBJ2-7	-	TRBV5-1	CASSLGFRGPSYEQYF	TGCGCCAGCAGCTTGGGGTTTAGGGGCCCCTCCTACGAGCAGTACTTC
-	TRBJ1-6	-	TRBV3-1/TRBV3-2	CASSQGGVRSYNSPLHF	TGTGCCAGCAGCCAAGGCGGGGTACGCTCCTATAATTCACCCCTCCACTTT
-	TRBJ1-4	-	TRBV27	CASSLSSFWQGREKLFF	TGTGCCAGCAGTTTATCATCCTTTTGGCAGGGACGGGAAAAACTGTTTTTT
-	TRBJ1-1	-	TRBV18	CASSPPGGVGTEAFF	TGTGCCAGCTCACCACCGGGGGGTGTGGGCACTGAAGCTTTCTTT
-	TRBJ1-2	-	TRBV6-1	CASSERAGLSGGYTF	TGTGCCAGCAGTGAAAGAGCCGGCCTAAGTGGTGGCTACACCTTC
-	TRBJ2-2	-	TRBV5-1	CASSLGGSNTGELFF	TGCGCCAGCAGCTTGGGGGGTTCGAACACCGGGGAGCTGTTTTTT
-	TRBJ1-4	few	TRBV5-1	CASSSGATNEKLFF	TGCGCCAGCAGTTCAGGTGCAACTAATGAAAAACTGTTTTTT
-	TRBJ1-5	-	TRBV5-5	CASSSSPGRNQPQHF	TGTGCCAGCAGCTCCTCCCCGGGACGCAATCAGCCCCAGCATTTT
-	TRBJ2-7	once	TRBV7-2	CASSLSSYEQYF	TGTGCCAGCAGCCTCAGCTCCTACGAGCAGTACTTC
TRBD1	TRBJ1-3	-	TRBV7-8	CASSSSRNRGQGNTIYF	TGTGCCAGCAGCTCGAGCAGAAACAGGGGGCAAGGAAACACCATATATTTT
-	TRBJ1-1	once	TRBV6-6	CASSPGGTGGGRYTEAFF	TGTGCCAGCAGTCCTGGCGGGACGGGGGGTGGGCGGTATACTGAAGCTTTCTTT
TRBD1	TRBJ2-7	-	TRBV18	CASSLGTVEQYF	TGTGCCAGCTCACTCGGGACAGTCGAACAGTACTTC
-	TRBJ1-5	-	TRBV6-5	CASRRLSREPQHF	TGTGCCAGCAGAAGACTGAGCCGGGAGCCCCAGCATTTT
-	TRBJ1-3	-	TRBV28	CATTRPPMGNTIYF	TGTGCCACCACCAGACCCCCCATGGGAAACACCATATATTTT
TRBD1	TRBJ2-5	-	TRBV18	CASSPPHGTGRETQYF	TGTGCCAGCTCACCACCCCATGGGACAGGCAGAGAGACCCAGTACTTC
-	TRBJ1-1	few	TRBV4-1	CASSQGLVRAGVHTEAFF	TGCGCCAGCAGCCAAGGTCTCGTCCGGGCAGGGGTTCACACTGAAGCTTTCTTT
TRBD1	TRBJ1-5	-	TRBV7-8	CASRPGGGANQPQHF	TGTGCCAGCAGGCCAGGGGGCGGGGCCAATCAGCCCCAGCATTTT
TRBD1	TRBJ1-2	-	TRBV5-6	CASSVTGGRRYTF	TGTGCCAGCAGCGTAACAGGGGGTCGTCGCTACACCTTC
-	TRBJ2-7	-	TRBV9	CASSVRQGLSYEQYF	TGTGCCAGCAGCGTACGGCAGGGGCTCTCCTACGAGCAGTACTTC
-	TRBJ1-1	-	TRBV7-2	CASSLGQPNTEAFF	TGTGCCAGCAGCTTAGGACAGCCGAACACTGAAGCTTTCTTT
-	TRBJ2-4	-	TRBV30	CAWGAPGAKNIQYF	TGTGCCTGGGGGGCTCCCGGGGCCAAAAACATTCAGTACTTC
-	TRBJ2-7	-	TRBV5-8	CASSPGADSSYEQYF	TGTGCCAGCAGCCCGGGAGCAGACAGCTCCTACGAGCAGTACTTC
-	TRBJ1-2	once	TRBV18	CASSPRSRTHNGYTF	TGTGCCAGCTCACCACGTTCCCGGACCCATAATGGCTACACCTTC
-	TRBJ2-4	few	TRBV5-1	CASSLVGGIQNIQYF	TGCGCCAGCAGCTTGGTGGGGGGAATCCAAAACATTCAGTACTTC
-	TRBJ1-1	-	TRBV5-6	CASSSLARMNTEAFF	TGTGCCAGCAGCTCTCTCGCTCGGATGAACACTGAAGCTTTCTTT